The next 13 T cell receptor beta chains were all read from a single sample in a study of early T cells in non-severe SARS-CoV-2 infection. One entry per CDR3 protein results from TCRdb running MiXCR on the 5' RACE reads. The table shows tens of thousands of distinct CDR3 sequences, with about 5.3% occurring only once. Sequencing was performed on whole blood. The source of these receptors is an adult who was a healthcare worker with PCR-confirmed SARS-CoV-2 infection or an uninfected control (not recorded which).

Ten or more counts support this clonotype. In DNA form, the CDR3 reads TGTGCCAGCAGCCTACTAGCGGGGGGGCGCGATGAGCAGTTCTTC. Its protein product is CASSLLAGGRDEQFF. V and J are TRBV7-9 and TRBJ2-1; TRBD2 matches 13 bases. Germline values: CDR1 SEHNR, CDR2 FQNEAQ (reference sequence). J gave up 8 bases and V 5 bases, and 6 bases lay outside the gene matches. The CDR3 length is 15 residues.

This clonotype has at least ten counts. The chain combines TRBV30 with TRBJ2-3, with no clear D. V gave up 1 base and J gave up 2 bases, with 19 bases separating them. CDR1 and CDR2 from the germline V gene are GTSNPN and SVGIG (reference sequence). The length of the CDR3 is 17 residues. CDR3 in DNA: TGTGCCTGGAGTGGCCTCCTCCCGGCTAAATCCACAGATACGCAGTATTTT. It translates to CAWSGLLPAKSTDTQYF.

This clonotype has just a few counts. This sequence joins TRBV5-6 and TRBJ2-2; 9 nucleotides match TRBD1. This CDR3 comprises 14 residues. With 4 bases clipped from V and 6 bases from J, the junction kept 4 bases outside the gene matches. From germline, CDR1 is SGHDT and CDR2 YYEEEE. Here the CDR3 reads CASSLGQGPGELFF. The CDR3, as DNA: TGTGCCAGCAGCCTGGGACAGGGCCCCGGGGAGCTGTTTTTT.

V gene TRBV3-1 combines with J gene TRBJ2-7; D uncertain. The CDR3 spans 12 residues. V dropped 4 bases and J dropped 3 bases, with 7 bases sitting between them. Germline assignment: CDR1 LGHDT and CDR2 YNNKEL (reference sequence). CDR3 nucleotide sequence: TGTGCCAGCAGCCTAGAGGACTACGAGCAGTACTTC. It specifies CASSLEDYEQYF.

This clonotype has a count of ten or more. The rearrangement uses TRBV11-2 and TRBJ1-2, with TRBD1 matching 7 bases. The germline V gene encodes CDR1 SGHAT and CDR2 FQNNGV. Trimming removed 5 bases from V and 7 bases from J; junction bases left unmatched: 13. The CDR3 runs 15 residues. This chain's CDR3 is CASSPWDSGAVGYTF. DNA of the CDR3: TGTGCCAGCAGCCCCTGGGACAGTGGGGCTGTTGGCTACACCTTC.

This clonotype has ten or more counts. The chain couples TRBV6-6 to TRBJ2-7; D gene unclear. There are 13 residues in the CDR3. Germline assignment: CDR1 MNHNY and CDR2 SVGAGI (reference sequence). V shed 2 bases and J shed 0 bases, with 5 bases lying between them. The CDR3 region is CASSYLGSYEQYF. The DNA for the CDR3 is TGTGCCAGCAGTTACCTGGGCTCCTACGAGCAGTACTTC.

V gene TRBV7-3 combines with J gene TRBJ1-1; a possible D gene is TRBD1 (5 bases). V lost 8 bases and J 1 base, leaving 11 bases between the germline ends. Looked up from germline, CDR1 is SGHTA and CDR2 is FQGTGA. This CDR3 comprises 13 residues. The CDR3 DNA reads as TGTGCCAGCGGCCAGGGCCCGAACACTGAAGCTTTCTTT. Translating gives CASGQGPNTEAFF.

There are many counts of this clonotype. This chain links TRBV20-1 with TRBJ1-3; 7 bases match TRBD1. Trimming cost V 5 bases and J 4 bases; bases outside gene matches: 8. CDR3 size: 14 residues. From germline, CDR1 is DFQATT and CDR2 SNEGSKA (reference sequence). CDR3 protein: CSAVAWTGGNTIYF. As DNA, the CDR3 is TGCAGTGCTGTAGCCTGGACAGGAGGAAACACCATATATTTT.

In its sample, this clonotype was seen a few times. The chain couples TRBV5-1 to TRBJ2-3, with TRBD2 matching over 14 bases. CDR1 and CDR2 (germline): SGHRS, YFSETQ. V was clipped by 5 bases and J by 2 bases; unmatched bases: 7. The CDR3 loop spans 17 amino acids. The CDR3 sequence: CASRGLAGGNPTDTQYF. CDR3 sequence (DNA): TGCGCCAGCAGAGGACTAGCGGGAGGAAATCCCACAGATACGCAGTATTTT.

This clonotype was seen repeatedly, ten times or more. The chain couples TRBV7-6 to TRBJ2-1; D is ambiguous. Germline values: CDR1 SGHVS, CDR2 FNYEAQ. Between the trimmed V and J ends, which lost 5 bases and 0 bases, there was a span of 11 bases. This CDR3 contains 15 residues. CDR3 nucleotide sequence: TGTGCCAGCAGCATCCACCTGAGCTCCTACAATGAGCAGTTCTTC. The encoded protein is CASSIHLSSYNEQFF.

This clonotype showed up many times. Here the CDR3 reads CASTDTAGQGIDGYTF. Here the CDR3 DNA reads TGTGCCAGCACCGACACCGCGGGACAGGGGATTGATGGCTACACCTTC. The genes are TRBV6-6 and TRBJ1-2; 10 bases are a match to TRBD1. Trimming removed 7 bases from V and 6 bases from J; junction bases left unmatched: 14. The germline gives CDR1 MNHNY, CDR2 SVGAGI (reference sequence). The length of the CDR3 is 16 residues.

This clonotype was recorded many times. The chain employs TRBV21-1 and TRBJ2-3. TRBV21-1 is a pseudogene locus. This CDR3 comprises 16 residues. CDR3 amino acids: CASSPRTCLHTDTQYF. The CDR3, as DNA: TGTGCCAGCAGCCCCCGAACTTGCTTGCACACAGATACGCAGTATTTT.

This clonotype appeared many times. V and J are TRBV7-8 and TRBJ1-2; D is unclear. Trimming left V 1 base short and J 8 bases short, with 11 bases between. The CDR3 extends over 13 amino acids. From germline, CDR1 is SGHVS and CDR2 FQNEAQ. CDR3 bases: TGTGCCAGCAGCTTAGTTGGGCAGCGGGGCTACACCTTC. Encoded protein: CASSLVGQRGYTF.